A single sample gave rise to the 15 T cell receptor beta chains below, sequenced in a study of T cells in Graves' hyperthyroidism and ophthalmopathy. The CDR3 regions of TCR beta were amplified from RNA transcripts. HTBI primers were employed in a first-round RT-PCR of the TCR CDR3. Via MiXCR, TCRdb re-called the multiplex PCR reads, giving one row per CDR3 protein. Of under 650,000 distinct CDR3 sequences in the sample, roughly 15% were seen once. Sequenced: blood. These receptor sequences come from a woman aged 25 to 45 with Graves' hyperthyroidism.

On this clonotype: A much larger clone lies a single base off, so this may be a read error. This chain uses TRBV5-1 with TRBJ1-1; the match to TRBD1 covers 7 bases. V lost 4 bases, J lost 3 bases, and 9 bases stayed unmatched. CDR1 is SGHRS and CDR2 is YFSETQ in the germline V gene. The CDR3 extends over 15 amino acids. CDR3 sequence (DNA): TGCGCCAGCAGCGATCAGACGGGACAGCACACTGAAGCTTTCTTT. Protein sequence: CASSDQTGQHTEAFF.

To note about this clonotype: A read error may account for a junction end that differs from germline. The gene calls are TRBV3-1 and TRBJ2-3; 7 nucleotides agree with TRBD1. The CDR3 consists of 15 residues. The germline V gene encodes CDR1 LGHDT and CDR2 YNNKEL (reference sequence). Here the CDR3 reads CASTTPGQYTGTQYF. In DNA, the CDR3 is TGTGCCAGCACGACGCCGGGACAGTACACAGGTACGCAGTATTTT.

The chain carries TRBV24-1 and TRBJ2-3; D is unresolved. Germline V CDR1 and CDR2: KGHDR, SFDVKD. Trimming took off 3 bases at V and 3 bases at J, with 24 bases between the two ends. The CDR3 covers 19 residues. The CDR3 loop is CATSDGGFSLQIGTDTQYF. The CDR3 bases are TGTGCCACCAGTGATGGCGGATTCTCGCTCCAAATAGGGACAGATACGCAGTATTTT.

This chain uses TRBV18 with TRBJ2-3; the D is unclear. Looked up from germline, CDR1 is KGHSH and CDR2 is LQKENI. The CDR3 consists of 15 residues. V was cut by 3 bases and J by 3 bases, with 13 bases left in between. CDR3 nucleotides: TGTGCCAGCTCACCGGATTCCGCTGCTACAGATACGCAGTATTTT. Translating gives CASSPDSAATDTQYF.

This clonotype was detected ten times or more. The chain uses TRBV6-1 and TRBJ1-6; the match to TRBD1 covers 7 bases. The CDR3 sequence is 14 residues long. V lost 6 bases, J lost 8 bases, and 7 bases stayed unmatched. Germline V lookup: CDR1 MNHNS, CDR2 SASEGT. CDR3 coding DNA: TGTGCCAGCAGCCGCGACAGGGCGGATTCACCCCTCCACTTT. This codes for CASSRDRADSPLHF.

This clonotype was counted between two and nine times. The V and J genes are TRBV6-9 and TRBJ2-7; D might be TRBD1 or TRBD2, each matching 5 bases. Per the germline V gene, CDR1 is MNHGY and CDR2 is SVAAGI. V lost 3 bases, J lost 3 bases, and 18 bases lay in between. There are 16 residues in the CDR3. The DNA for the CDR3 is TGTGCCAGCAGTTACCTCAGGGTAGCGACACACTACGAGCAGTACTTC. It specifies CASSYLRVATHYEQYF.

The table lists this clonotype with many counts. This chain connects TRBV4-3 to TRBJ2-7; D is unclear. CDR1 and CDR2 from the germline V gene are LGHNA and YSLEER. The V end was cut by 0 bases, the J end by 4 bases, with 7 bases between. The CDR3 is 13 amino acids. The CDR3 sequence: CASSQDGGYEQYF. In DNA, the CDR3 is TGCGCCAGCAGCCAAGATGGTGGTTACGAGCAGTACTTC.

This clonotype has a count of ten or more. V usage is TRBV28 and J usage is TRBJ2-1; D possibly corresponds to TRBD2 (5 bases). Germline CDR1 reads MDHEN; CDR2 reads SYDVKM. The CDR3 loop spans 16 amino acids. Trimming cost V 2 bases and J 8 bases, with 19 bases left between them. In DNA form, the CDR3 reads TGTGCCAGCAGTTTAATAGCGCCGAGCACCTATGATGAGCAGTTCTTC. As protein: CASSLIAPSTYDEQFF.

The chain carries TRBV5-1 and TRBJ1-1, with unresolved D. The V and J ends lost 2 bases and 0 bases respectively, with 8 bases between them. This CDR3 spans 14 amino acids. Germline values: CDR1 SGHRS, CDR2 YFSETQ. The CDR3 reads CASSLSTLNTEAFF. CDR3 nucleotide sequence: TGCGCCAGCAGCTTAAGTACTCTGAACACTGAAGCTTTCTTT. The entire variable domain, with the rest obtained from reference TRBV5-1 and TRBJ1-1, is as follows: KAGVTQTPRYLIKTRGQQVTLSCSPISGHRSVSWYQQTPGQGLQFLFEYFSETQRNKGNFPGRFSGRQFSNSRSEMNVSTLELGDSALYLCASSLSTLNTEAFFGQGTRLTVV.

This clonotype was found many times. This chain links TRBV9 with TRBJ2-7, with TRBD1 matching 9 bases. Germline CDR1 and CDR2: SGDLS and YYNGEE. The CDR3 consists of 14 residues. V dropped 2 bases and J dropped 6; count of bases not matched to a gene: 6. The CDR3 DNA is TGTGCCAGCAGCGTTGGGACAGGGCTGAGCGAGCAGTACTTC. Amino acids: CASSVGTGLSEQYF.

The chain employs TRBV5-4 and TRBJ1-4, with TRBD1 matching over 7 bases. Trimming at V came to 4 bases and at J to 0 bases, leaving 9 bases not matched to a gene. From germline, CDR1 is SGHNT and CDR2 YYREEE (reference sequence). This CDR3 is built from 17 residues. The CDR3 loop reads CASSEIQGIATNEKLFF. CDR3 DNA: TGTGCCAGCAGCGAAATACAGGGGATTGCAACTAATGAAAAACTGTTTTTT.

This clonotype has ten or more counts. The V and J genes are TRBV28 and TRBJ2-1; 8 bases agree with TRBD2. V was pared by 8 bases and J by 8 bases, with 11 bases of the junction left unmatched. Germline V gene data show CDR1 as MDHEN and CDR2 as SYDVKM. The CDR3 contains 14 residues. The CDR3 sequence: CASSPGLGFDEQFF. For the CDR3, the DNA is TGTGCCAGCTCCCCGGGACTAGGCTTCGATGAGCAGTTCTTC.

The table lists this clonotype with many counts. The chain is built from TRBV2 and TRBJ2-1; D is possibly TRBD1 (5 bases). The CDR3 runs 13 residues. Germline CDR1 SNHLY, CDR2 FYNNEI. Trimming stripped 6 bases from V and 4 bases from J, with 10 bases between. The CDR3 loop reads CASSREVYNEQFF. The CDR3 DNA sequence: TGTGCCAGCAGCAGGGAAGTGTACAATGAGCAGTTCTTC.

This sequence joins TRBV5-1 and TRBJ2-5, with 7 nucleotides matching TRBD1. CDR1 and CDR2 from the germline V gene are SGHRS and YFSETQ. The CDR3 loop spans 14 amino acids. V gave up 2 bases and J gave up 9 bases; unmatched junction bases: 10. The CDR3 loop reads CASSLPGQLTAQYF. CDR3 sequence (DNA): TGCGCCAGCAGCTTACCGGGACAGCTGACGGCCCAGTACTTC.

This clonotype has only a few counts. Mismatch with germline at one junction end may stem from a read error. The CDR3 is CASSYLGEGDRQFF. The CDR3 DNA reads as TGTGCTAGCAGCTATTTAGGAGAAGGAGATCGGCAGTTCTTC. The chain recombines TRBV7-7 with TRBJ2-1; no clear D. The CDR3 contains 14 residues. The V gene's germline CDR1 is SSHAT and CDR2 FNYEAQ (reference sequence).